This record concerns one T cell receptor beta chain sequence. Its specific antigen is unknown. No much larger clone is present one base from it, and per-base qualities are unavailable. These data are taken from a study of cytomegalovirus exposure and HLA in healthy donors (dated by TCRdb to 2017 to 2019). About the study as a whole: In an earlier analysis of several hundred of the donors, 276 Gb of sequence data and 117 million unique TCR beta sequences from 150 million to 200 million T cells were reported. Approximately 300 gigabases of sequencing data and tens of millions of unique TCR sequences were included in an early release covering 500 to 750 HLA-typed donors. The genetic ancestry cluster associated with self-reported Caucasian donors included 80% to 90% of the 300 to 400 genotyped donors. The study aimed to test whether signatures of past pathogen exposure could be identified by cataloging public T cell receptors. The study used immunosequencing to profile the T cell repertoires of approximately 630 subjects and linked those repertoires to cytomegalovirus serostatus. Besides the first cohort of approximately 670 subjects, a separate validation cohort made up of over a hundred different subjects was used. To predict cytomegalovirus infection status, the study brought together high-throughput TCR immunosequencing, statistical association of individual TCRs with disease status, and machine learning. To study patterns of TCR occurrence, a later analysis re-analyzed previously published TCR beta repertoires from under 750 donors and added high-resolution HLA genotyping. Rather than drawing on any new phenotypic data, the later analysis identified candidate immune exposures from TCR beta sequences and the way those sequences occurred across donors. An earlier analysis of some 500 of the donors applied high-throughput TCR beta sequencing to assess whether each TCR beta V gene segment acted as functional or pseudogenic. Donor age, sex, ethnicity and CMV serostatus were compiled alongside the repertoire data. A later genetic analysis took genome-wide SNP genotypes for 398 of the 666 donors and used that subset as a discovery cohort. All discovery cohort repertoires had been generated using a single sequencing platform. HLA typing included class I and class II loci at four-digit resolution. The number of donors typed differed by locus, with about 629-630 for A, B, C, DRB1 and DQB1, 522 for DQA1, under 610 for DPA1, and approximately 470 for DPB1. A handful of DR-DQ haplotypes were handled as single units for association and clustering because linkage in the cohort was strong. Among approximately 370 genotyped donors of the cohort, an average of approximately 240,000 unique TCR beta nucleotide sequences was sequenced per donor, of which about 19% were non-productive.

The CDR3, cysteine through phenylalanine, is 16 amino acids long. Only CDR3 DNA is held: 48 bases, read in frame from base 1. Via the germline V gene (reference sequence), CDR1 is SGHKS and CDR2 YYEKEE. V is pruned by 4 bases and J by 2 bases, leaving 10 bases of the junction without a gene match. The library was obtained by the immunoSEQ multiplex PCR assay. For the multiplex PCR, a mixture combining 60 forward primers for TCR Vbeta segments and 13 reverse primers for TCR Jbeta segments was used. The CDR3 region of rearranged TCR beta genes was amplified from genomic DNA with a multiplex PCR assay. The Illumina HiSeq System was used to sequence the amplified TCR beta libraries as 87-base-pair reads. From the authors' description of their analysis: A later analysis tallied roughly 78 million unique TCR beta chains across the 666 repertoires, and some 10 million of those chains were shared by two or more donors. To remove PCR and sequencing errors, raw reads were error-corrected and collapsed into unique sequences using a nearest-neighbor algorithm that merged closely related sequences. V, D and J gene segments were assigned by aligning CDR3 sequences to IMGT reference sequences. For a sequence to be retained, at least a six-nucleotide match to both a V gene segment and a J gene segment was required. A rearrangement was called productive if the CDR3 had no stop codons and remained in frame with V and J, and every other rearrangement was called non-productive. CDR3 was defined according to IMGT convention as the region running from the second conserved V-encoded cysteine to the conserved J-encoded phenylalanine. In an earlier analysis of around 570 of the donors, sequences lacking an unambiguous match to a single V gene segment were excluded. In an earlier analysis of 500 to 750 of the donors, V segments were called functional above 56.7% productive rearrangements and were called segregating when the between-donor standard deviation exceeded 5%. A statistical classification framework was built to diagnose cytomegalovirus status from the catalog of TCR beta chain sequences. V and J gene assignment, in a later analysis, came from comparing TCR nucleotide sequences with IMGT/GENE-DB human TR gene sequences. The TCRdist pipeline was used in a later analysis to assign CDR3 sequences and most-parsimonious VDJ recombination scenarios. In a later analysis, each TCR beta chain was defined by its CDR3 amino acid sequence together with its V-gene family, and reads lacking a unique V-gene family were excluded. In a later analysis, approximately 590 highly shared, low-generation-probability nucleotide sequences were removed to address suspected cross-contamination and a sequencing artifact. In a later analysis, a clonal expansion index for each public chain was calculated from normalized within-repertoire ranks of inferred template counts. A later analysis computed generation probabilities with a VDJ recombination model fitted to out-of-frame rearrangements, and checked the results against IGoR. In a later analysis, TCR-TCR, TCR-HLA and TCR-CMV co-occurrence was scored with hypergeometric tests, and a repertoire-size bias correction was applied to TCR pairs. In a later analysis, false discovery rates were estimated by permuting HLA or CMV assignments 20 times. In a later analysis, co-occurring TCRs were grouped with DBSCAN, and TCRdist sequence similarity was added when clustering was performed within HLA-allele-positive subsets. For co-occurrence clustering, repertoires with fewer than 30,000 or more than 120,000 public chains were excluded, along with 5 or 6 repertoires with anomalous nucleotide sharing. The table comes from immuneACCESS by way of TCRdb, which keeps in-frame sequences with V and J called. Part of the clones is missing from these tables; in studies checked, under half for an unresolved V gene and the rest for unknown reasons. V and J calls and clone size come straight from that table; D and trimming were deduced from the DNA. The sample yields about 52,000 clones; roughly 72% were counted once. The ten top clones hold around 8.4% of the sample.

In total, approximately 700 healthy bone marrow donors made up the cohort. All cohort members were sampled while nominally healthy, although unrecorded immune exposures were likely present. The donor tested CMV seronegative, placing the donor among the approximately 360 seronegative members of the cohort. Each donor provided a peripheral blood sample, and peripheral blood mononuclear cells were used for TCR beta sequencing. Genomic DNA was extracted from the blood cell samples with the Qiagen DNeasy Blood Extraction Kit. Broad study findings and their caveats: Immune exposure information for the cohort was limited to CMV serostatus. Compared with the approximately 700-donor mean, donors in an Asian-associated ancestry cluster had fewer N-insertions in productive TCRs, according to a later genetic analysis. In a later analysis, most CMV-associated TCR beta chains were found to appear HLA-restricted, with HLA associations seemingly driven largely by CMV exposure. Specific HLA alleles were associated with roughly 16,000 TCR beta sequences at a false discovery rate of 0.05 in a later analysis. Several of the top co-occurrence clusters appeared to be linked to parvovirus B19, influenza, CMV and Epstein-Barr virus, according to a later analysis. Some IMGT-functional V segments, including TRBV6-2 and TRBV6-3, could not be told apart with the 87-base-pair reads, so those segments were excluded. The earlier analysis of some 540 of the donors excluded about 16 rarely observed V segments, including chromosome 9 orphons, because counts were too low. An earlier analysis of 450 to 750 of the donors showed that most TCR beta V segments appeared in productive rearrangements either about 90% or about 30% of the time, which broadly matched IMGT annotations. The study gave a list of more than 150 TCR beta chains associated with cytomegalovirus. When HLA alleles, especially DR and DQ, strongly co-occurred, TCR associations were difficult to assign to individual alleles. A further reported finding was that TCR beta sequences accurately predicted the HLA-A and HLA-B alleles for most subjects in the first cohort. Linkage disequilibrium might explain the correlated functional status among segregating V segments, but an unknown experimental factor could not be ruled out. Because HLA typing was missing for some donors at each locus, association tests included only the typed subset. In a later analysis, TCR association rates were found to vary across HLA loci, with the most associated TCRs seen for DRB1 alleles and the fewest for HLA-C alleles. In vitro tests confirmed that a few of the cytomegalovirus-associated TCR beta chains recognize cytomegalovirus antigens. While some public TCRs were present in many individuals, most TCR sequences turned up only very rarely across donors. The presence/absence analyses assumed that sequencing depth was roughly uniform across donors, and that assumption may not be true. In this cohort, only TCR beta chains were sequenced, and detectable features were limited by the absence of alpha or paired-chain data. In a later genetic analysis, a missense DCLRE1C variant was associated with V-gene and J-gene trimming of TCR beta chains, and the association was replicated in an independent cohort. In a later analysis, HLA-associated TCR beta chains were found to be more clonally expanded and to have lower generation probabilities than equally common non-associated chains. Cytomegalovirus status was reported to be diagnosed by the classifier with high specificity and sensitivity in both the original and validation cohorts. A cluster of highly shared sequence variants was judged likely to be a technical artifact of the sequencing pipeline. The authors suggested that the approach could potentially be extended to other disease states and immunological phenotypes.

This clonotype was obtained from a woman between 50 and 59 years old in good health and CMV-seronegative. The chain joins TRBV5-5 to TRBJ2-7, and 9 bases in between align with TRBD1. Material: PBMCs. CDR3 region: CASSPRSDRGAYEQYF. The sequence in DNA is TGTGCCAGCAGCCCGCGGTCGGACAGGGGCGCCTACGAGCAGTACTTC. Joined to the reference TRBV5-5 and TRBJ2-7 proteins, this CDR3 gives the full variable domain: DAGVTQSPTHLIKTRGQQVTLRCSPISGHKSVSWYQQVLGQGPQFIFQYYEKEERGRGNFPDRFSARQFPNYSSELNVNALLLGDSALYLCASSPRSDRGAYEQYFGPGTRLTVT.